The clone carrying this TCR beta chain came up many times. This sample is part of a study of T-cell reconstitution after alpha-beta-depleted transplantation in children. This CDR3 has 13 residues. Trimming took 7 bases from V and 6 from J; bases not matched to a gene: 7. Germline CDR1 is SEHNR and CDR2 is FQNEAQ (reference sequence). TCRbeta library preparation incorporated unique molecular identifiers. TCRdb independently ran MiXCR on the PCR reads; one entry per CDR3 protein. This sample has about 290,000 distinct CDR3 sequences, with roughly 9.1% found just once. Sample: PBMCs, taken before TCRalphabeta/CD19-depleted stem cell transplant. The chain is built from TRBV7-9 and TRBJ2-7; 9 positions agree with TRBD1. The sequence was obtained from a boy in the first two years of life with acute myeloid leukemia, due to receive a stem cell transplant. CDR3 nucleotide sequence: TGTGCCAGCATCAGGACAGGGGCTCGCGAGCAGTACTTC. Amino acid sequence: CASIRTGAREQYF.